The TCR beta chain under discussion was sequenced for a study of blood T cell repertoires in COVID-19. Study-wide background: From T cells, B-cell-depleted T cells, or PBMCs came the material, which was cDNA or gDNA.

While infection was still active, Seattle patients were enrolled and then followed longitudinally. Notes on this clone: A junction boundary mismatches the germline segment, possibly from a read error.

This table comes from immunoSEQ multiplex PCR, and its TCRdb copy is limited to in-frame clones, with some not included. The profile shows 450,000 or so clones, around 89% of them singletons. The CDR3 length is 15 residues. CDR1 and CDR2 from the germline V gene are SGHRS and YFSETQ. The chain is built from TRBV5-1 and TRBJ2-3; tentative D call: TRBD1 (5 bases). This sequence was found in a woman in her thirties or forties with COVID-19, enrolled during active disease. Sequences were obtained from peripheral blood. CDR3 loop: CASSLALTGTDTQYF. In DNA, the CDR3 is TGCGCCAGCAGTTTGGCCCTGACAGGCACAGATACGCAGTATTTT.